This T cell receptor beta chain was profiled in a study of sequential checkpoint blockade in melanoma. Overall study: TCRβ was sequenced from DNA of 90 or so pretreatment tumors. Matched biopsies came pretreatment and at week 13 for twenty-two patients. Study results and limitations: In arm A, pretreatment tumor clonality was associated with response.

Notes on this clone: Its target is not known.

Profiling relied on immunoSEQ multiplex PCR, and the TCRdb table lists in-frame clones only, not all of them. The table records some 3,000 clones, approximately 20% of them present only once. Sample treatment: randomized to nivolumab then ipilimumab (arm A) or the reverse (arm B). DNA-damaging chemotherapy had not been given to any patient beforehand. This receptor was obtained from a human donor with melanoma. This specimen was tumor tissue (inferred from file names), taken from a patient given nivolumab and ipilimumab in sequence.

The CDR3 is CASRRFSGELFF. CDR3 nucleotide sequence: TGTGCCAGCAGGCGGTTTTCCGGGGAGCTGTTTTTT. The chain joins TRBV6-8 to TRBJ2-2; D gene ambiguous. The CDR3 spans 12 residues. Trimming cost V 6 bases and J 6 bases, with 8 bases left between them. CDR1 and CDR2 (germline): MNHGY, SAAAGT.